This TCR beta chain was identified during a study of blood T cells in healthy people across ages. Study-wide findings and caveats: Long-lived donors exceeded aged donors in naive CD4+ cells and diversity.

The CDR3 length is 9 residues. V was shortened by 3 bases and J by 7 bases, with 3 bases between the two germline ends. Germline lookup yields CDR1 SQVTM and CDR2 ANQGSEA. A sample-barcoded 5' primer and a J-beta primer mix were used in a second PCR of roughly 6 to 11 cycles. TCRdb itself ran the 5' RACE reads through MiXCR, one entry per CDR3 protein. The table records some 700,000 distinct CDR3 sequences, roughly 20% of them present only once. Concerning this clonotype: Its antigen is not identified.

The specimen sequenced was blood. The genes are TRBV29-1 and TRBJ1-2; D is unresolved. This sequence was found in a man in his 70s in good health. The DNA for the CDR3 is TGCAGCGTTGATTTTGGCTACACCTTC. Its translation: CSVDFGYTF.